Below, 27 T cell receptor beta chains from the same sample are listed, as sequenced in a study of blood T cells in healthy people across ages. A second PCR, run for roughly 7 to 12 cycles, used a sample-barcoded 5' primer plus a J-beta primer mix. From the 5' RACE reads, TCRdb called clonotypes with MiXCR, one entry per CDR3 protein. This sample has some 1.5 million distinct CDR3 sequences, with 35% to 45% found just once. Sequencing input: blood. All receptors derive from a young woman in good health.

The chain combines TRBV7-9 with TRBJ2-7, with D possibly matching TRBD2 (5 bases). Germline V gives CDR1 SEHNR, CDR2 FQNEAQ (reference sequence). V was cut by 4 bases and J by 5 bases, with 24 bases left in between. CDR3 length equals 17 residues. The CDR3 DNA reads TGTGCCAGCAGCTCACCACACCAGGACGGGGTTGGGGACGAGCAGTACTTC. It yields the protein CASSSPHQDGVGDEQYF.

For this clonotype: The junction departs from the called germline gene at one end, perhaps through a read error. CDR3 sequence reads: CARSFDGDTEAFF. The DNA for the CDR3 is TGTGCCCGCAGCTTTGATGGAGACACTGAAGCTTTCTTT. This chain links TRBV7-9 with TRBJ1-1; D is uncertain. Germline CDR1 reads SEHNR; CDR2 reads FQNEAQ (reference sequence). The CDR3 extends over 13 amino acids.

This clonotype was picked up a small number of times. The V and J genes are TRBV4-2 and TRBJ1-5, with TRBD1 identical over 8 bases. In germline, CDR1 is LGHNA, CDR2 YNFKEQ. The V and J ends lost 6 bases and 4 bases, in that order; junction bases with no gene match: 5. The CDR3 is 14 amino acids. CDR3 sequence (DNA): TGTGCCAGCAGACTCGGGACAGGTAATCAGCCCCAGCATTTT. Amino acid sequence: CASRLGTGNQPQHF.

This clonotype was observed a handful of times. This CDR3 reads CASMGQLYNEQFF. Written as DNA, the CDR3 is TGTGCCAGCATGGGACAGCTCTACAATGAGCAGTTCTTC. The V call is TRBV27, the J call TRBJ2-1; 7 bases are shared with TRBD1. With 7 bases clipped from V and 3 bases from J, the junction kept 3 bases outside the gene matches. This CDR3 contains 13 residues. The germline V gene has CDR1 MNHEY and CDR2 SMNVEV (reference sequence).

For this clonotype: Its ends do not fully match the called genes, so a read error is possible. V gene TRBV4-3 combines with J gene TRBJ2-2; tentatively, D is TRBD2 (5 bases). This CDR3 region has 14 residues. Germline CDR1 is LGHNA and CDR2 is YSLEER. CDR3 sequence (DNA): TGCGCCAGCAGCCAAGAATGGAGCACCGGGGAGCAGTTTTTT. Translation gives CASSQEWSTGEQFF.

The chain has TRBV20-1 and TRBJ2-1; 7 bases are a match to TRBD2. V shed 0 bases and J 3 bases; nucleotides not matched to a gene: 5. This CDR3 has 15 amino acids. Germline values: CDR1 DFQATT, CDR2 SNEGSKA (reference sequence). The CDR3 DNA is TGCAGTGCTAGAGAGGGAGGGGCCAACTACAATGAGCAGTTCTTC. It encodes CSAREGGANYNEQFF.

The rearrangement joins TRBV27 to TRBJ2-5, with D uncertain. Trimming stripped 0 bases from V and 4 bases from J, with 9 bases between. CDR1 MNHEY and CDR2 SMNVEV come from the germline V gene (reference sequence). CDR3 length equals 14 residues. The CDR3 is CASSLSEARETQYF. CDR3 DNA sequence: TGTGCCAGCAGTTTATCTGAGGCCCGAGAGACCCAGTACTTC.

The chain carries TRBV7-9 and TRBJ2-1, with a tentative D call TRBD2 (5 bases). Trimming removed 0 bases from V and 0 bases from J, with 12 bases in between. Germline V CDR1 and CDR2: SEHNR, FQNEAQ (reference sequence). This CDR3 spans 17 amino acids. The CDR3 DNA reads TGTGCCAGCAGCTTAGCCGCGGGCCGGAGCTCCTACAATGAGCAGTTCTTC. Translating gives CASSLAAGRSSYNEQFF.

This clonotype has more than one count but fewer than ten. V and J are TRBV9 and TRBJ2-3; D ambiguous. This CDR3 is 14 amino acids long. V gave up 0 bases and J gave up 2 bases, with 7 bases separating them. CDR1 is SGDLS, CDR2 YYNGEE, per germline. This CDR3 reads CASSVGLDTDTQYF. The CDR3, as DNA: TGTGCCAGCAGCGTAGGGCTAGACACAGATACGCAGTATTTT.

This clonotype came up a few times. The chain combines TRBV11-2 with TRBJ2-1; a weak D match, TRBD2 (6 bases). Germline V gene sequence: CDR1 SGHAT, CDR2 FQNNGV. This CDR3 has 14 amino acids. Trimming took 1 base from V and 10 from J, leaving 14 bases between them. CDR3 amino acids: CASSLGLAEQEQFF. For the CDR3, the DNA is TGTGCCAGCAGCTTAGGCTTAGCGGAACAGGAGCAGTTCTTC.

About this clonotype: The junction shows a germline mismatch at one end, possibly a read error. The V gene is TRBV12-3 or TRBV12-4, the J gene TRBJ2-3, with 9 bases lining up with TRBD2. The CDR3 extends over 16 amino acids. The CDR3 here is CASSLALAGAVDTEYF. CDR3 in DNA: TGTGCCAGCAGTTTAGCCTTAGCGGGGGCAGTGGATACGGAGTATTTT.

This sequence joins TRBV6-1 and TRBJ2-5, with D possibly TRBD2 on 5 matching bases. The J call may be in error: the DNA end matches TRBJ2-4 better. Germline V CDR1 and CDR2: MNHNS, SASEGT. This CDR3 is built from 12 residues. The CDR3 reads CASNRGKNIQYF. In DNA form, the CDR3 reads TGTGCCAGCAACCGGGGAAAAAACATTCAGTACTTC.

This clonotype was recorded only once. V usage is TRBV6-5 and J usage is TRBJ2-7; D perhaps matches TRBD2 (5 bases). The germline V gene has CDR1 MNHEY and CDR2 SVGAGI. Trimming pared 0 bases from V and 2 bases from J, leaving 14 bases between. CDR3 length: 16 residues. CDR3 in amino acids: CASSYSIRTSTYEQYF. The CDR3 coding sequence is TGTGCCAGCAGTTACTCGATACGGACTTCAACCTACGAGCAGTACTTC.

Many counts were recorded for this clonotype. V is TRBV7-2 and J is TRBJ2-1; 8 bases fit TRBD2. The tail of the sequence fits TRBJ2-7 better, so the J call may be wrong. Germline V gene lookup returns CDR1 SGHTA and CDR2 FQGNSA. The CDR3 sequence is 15 residues long. The CDR3 DNA sequence: TGTGCCAGCAGCCCCGGCGGGAGGTCCTACAATGAGCAGTACTTC. This sequence encodes CASSPGGRSYNEQYF.

This clonotype was picked up one time. The chain recombines TRBV28 with TRBJ2-1, with 7 nucleotides matching TRBD2. Germline lookup yields CDR1 MDHEN and CDR2 SYDVKM. V was pared by 5 bases and J by 7 bases, with 11 bases of the junction left unmatched. The CDR3 totals 15 residues. CDR3 DNA: TGTGCCAGCAGTCCCTTCGGGGGAGGGATGAATGAGCAGTTCTTC. Translated: CASSPFGGGMNEQFF.

In its sample, this clonotype was seen a few times. This rearrangement joins TRBV6-1 to TRBJ1-1, with D tentatively TRBD1 (5 bases). V gave up 6 bases and J gave up 2 bases, with 13 bases separating them. Germline-derived CDR1 and CDR2 are MNHNS and SASEGT. There are 14 residues in the CDR3. The CDR3 nucleotides read TGTGCCAGCAGGACAGACGAACTAAACACTGAAGCTTTCTTT. Translating it yields CASRTDELNTEAFF.

This clonotype was observed a single time. V and J are TRBV11-2 and TRBJ2-4; TRBD2 agrees at 11 bases. The junction had 6 bases not matched to a gene; V was cut back by 5 bases and J by 0 bases. Germline CDR1 SGHAT, CDR2 FQNNGV. The CDR3 spans 17 residues. The CDR3 DNA reads as TGTGCCAGCAGCGCCGGGACTAGCGGACTAGCCAAAAACATTCAGTACTTC. This codes for CASSAGTSGLAKNIQYF. Full variable domain (missing parts from reference TRBV11-2 and TRBJ2-4): EAGVAQSPRYKIIEKRQSVAFWCNPISGHATLYWYQQILGQGPKLLIQFQNNGVVDDSQLPKDRFSAERLKGVDSTLKIQPAKLEDSAVYLCASSAGTSGLAKNIQYFGAGTRLSVL.

This clonotype was detected a few times. The rearrangement links TRBV9 to TRBJ1-2; a weak D match, TRBD1 (6 bases). The V end was cut by 2 bases, the J end by 7 bases, with 18 bases between. The CDR3 is 15 amino acids. Germline-derived CDR1 and CDR2 are SGDLS and YYNGEE. The CDR3 DNA reads TGTGCCAGCAGCGTCCAACAGGGCAACTCTGGTGGCTACACCTTC. Translated, it gives CASSVQQGNSGGYTF. Full variable domain (missing parts from reference TRBV9 and TRBJ1-2): DSGVTQTPKHLITATGQRVTLRCSPRSGDLSVYWYQQSLDQGLQFLIQYYNGEERAKGNILERFSAQQFPDLHSELNLSSLELGDSALYFCASSVQQGNSGGYTFGSGTRLTVV.

The table lists this clonotype with many counts. This sequence joins TRBV6-6 and TRBJ2-7, with D maybe TRBD2 (5 bases). The CDR3 loop spans 14 amino acids. The germline V gene encodes CDR1 MNHNY and CDR2 SVGAGI (reference sequence). Trimming shortened V by 6 bases and J by 0 bases, and 12 bases separated the two germline ends. The CDR3 nucleotides are TGTGCCAGCAGCCCCCGCACTAGCTCCTACGAGCAGTACTTC. It codes for CASSPRTSSYEQYF.

J is TRBJ2-5 and V is TRBV12-3 or TRBV12-4; 8 bases map to TRBD2. Trimming removed 4 bases from V and 11 bases from J; junction bases left unmatched: 30. This CDR3 has 20 residues. CDR3 protein: CASSSSRLAGGLNHYNEQYF. The DNA of the CDR3 is TGTGCCAGCAGTTCCTCTAGACTGGCGGGAGGCTTGAACCACTACAATGAGCAGTACTTC.

This clonotype turned up a few times. The chain employs TRBV28 and TRBJ2-3, with 14 positions matching TRBD2. V dropped 6 bases and J dropped 3; count of bases not matched to a gene: 2. Germline lookup yields CDR1 MDHEN and CDR2 SYDVKM. This CDR3 has 15 amino acids. CDR3: CASRGTSGRTDTQYF. CDR3 bases: TGTGCCAGCAGAGGGACTAGCGGGAGAACAGATACGCAGTATTTT. The variable domain in full, completed from reference TRBV28 and TRBJ2-3, reads DVKVTQSSRYLVKRTGEKVFLECVQDMDHENMFWYRQDPGLGLRLIYFSYDVKMKEKGDIPEGYSVSREKKERFSLILESASTNQTSMYLCASRGTSGRTDTQYFGPGTRLTVL.

V usage is TRBV7-9 and J usage is TRBJ2-3; 8 bases line up with TRBD1. The ends lost 4 bases at V and 1 base at J; junction bases unmatched: 7. The CDR3 spans 16 residues. Looked up from germline, CDR1 is SEHNR and CDR2 is FQNEAQ (reference sequence). CDR3 nucleotides: TGTGCCAGCAGCTCCTGGACAGGGATCGGCACAGATACGCAGTATTTT. Protein sequence: CASSSWTGIGTDTQYF.

This chain joins TRBV7-3 and TRBJ2-1, with 9 bases fitting TRBD2. V trimming: 2 bases; J trimming: 6 bases; junction bases outside the gene matches: 8. CDR1 SGHTA and CDR2 FQGTGA come from the germline V gene. This CDR3 comprises 16 residues. The DNA for the CDR3 is TGTGCCAGCAGCTTATTGCGTCGGACTAGCGCCAATGAGCAGTTCTTC. Its protein product is CASSLLRRTSANEQFF.

This chain links TRBV29-1 with TRBJ1-3; 11 bases match TRBD1. This CDR3 has 13 residues. Germline CDR1 and CDR2: SQVTM and ANQGSEA. V shed 5 bases and J 8 bases; nucleotides not matched to a gene: 5. DNA for the CDR3: TGCAGCGTTCTACGGGACAGGGGGGACACCATATATTTT. Amino acids: CSVLRDRGDTIYF.

The rearrangement links TRBV28 to TRBJ2-1; 7 bases match TRBD1. V trimming: 4 bases; J trimming: 7 bases; junction bases outside the gene matches: 7. CDR3 length: 14 amino acids. Per germline, CDR1 MDHEN and CDR2 SYDVKM. The CDR3 spells CASSSLRGRNEQFF. The CDR3 DNA reads TGTGCCAGCAGTTCCCTAAGGGGGCGTAATGAGCAGTTCTTC.

The chain is built from TRBV12-3 or TRBV12-4 and TRBJ2-5; no clear D gene. V lost 3 bases and J 11 bases, leaving 16 bases between the germline ends. The CDR3 has 13 amino acids. The CDR3 region is CASSFRTGNLQYF. The CDR3 DNA reads TGTGCCAGCAGTTTCAGGACGGGCAACCTGCAGTACTTC.

The chain uses TRBV6-5 and TRBJ1-2; tentatively, D is TRBD1 (5 bases). CDR1 and CDR2 from the germline V gene are MNHEY and SVGAGI. CDR3 size: 15 residues. Between the trimmed V and J ends, which lost 4 bases and 2 bases, there was a span of 14 bases. This CDR3 reads CASSLSAQGNYGYTF. DNA for the CDR3: TGTGCCAGCAGTTTGTCAGCGCAGGGCAACTATGGCTACACCTTC.